Detailed here is one T cell receptor beta chain. V lost 0 bases and J 9 bases, leaving 12 bases between the germline ends. This CDR3 region has 14 residues. Germline V gives CDR1 MNHEY, CDR2 SVGAGI. The data originate from a study of blood T cell repertoires in COVID-19. Assay used: immunoSEQ multiplex PCR; TCRdb lists only in-frame clones, some missing. The table has under 95,000 clones, around four fifths seen once; the top ten hold 2% to 2.5%. Sequencing was performed on peripheral blood. The origin of this receptor is an older woman with acute or convalescent COVID-19. The chain links TRBV6-5 to TRBJ2-4; D is possibly TRBD2 (6 bases). The CDR3 sequence: CASSYSRGGSIQYF. The CDR3 DNA follows: TGTGCCAGCAGTTACTCGAGGGGAGGTTCCATTCAGTACTTC.